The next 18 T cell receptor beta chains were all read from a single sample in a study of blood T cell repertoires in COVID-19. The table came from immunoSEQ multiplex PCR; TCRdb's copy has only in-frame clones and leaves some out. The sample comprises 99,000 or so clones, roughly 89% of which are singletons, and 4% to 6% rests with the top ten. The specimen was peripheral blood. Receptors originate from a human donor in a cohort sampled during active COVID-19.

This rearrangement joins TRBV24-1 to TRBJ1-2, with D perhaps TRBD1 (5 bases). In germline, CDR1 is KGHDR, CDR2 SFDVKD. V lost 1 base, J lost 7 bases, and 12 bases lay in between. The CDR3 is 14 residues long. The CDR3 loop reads CATSDLLGTAGYTF. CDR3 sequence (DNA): TGTGCCACCAGTGATTTACTGGGGACTGCTGGCTACACCTTC.

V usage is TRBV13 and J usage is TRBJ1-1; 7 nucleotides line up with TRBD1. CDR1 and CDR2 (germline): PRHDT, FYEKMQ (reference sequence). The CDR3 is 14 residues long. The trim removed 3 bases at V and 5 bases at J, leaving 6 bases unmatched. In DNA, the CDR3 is TGTGCCAGCAGCTTCTCGACAGGGAGGACTGAAGCTTTCTTT. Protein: CASSFSTGRTEAFF.

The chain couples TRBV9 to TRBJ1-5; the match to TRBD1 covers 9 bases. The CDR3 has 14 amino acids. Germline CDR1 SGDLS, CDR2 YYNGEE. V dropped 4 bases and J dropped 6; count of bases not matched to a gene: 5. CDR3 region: CASSPRQGGQPQHF. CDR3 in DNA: TGTGCCAGCAGCCCAAGACAGGGGGGTCAGCCCCAGCATTTT.

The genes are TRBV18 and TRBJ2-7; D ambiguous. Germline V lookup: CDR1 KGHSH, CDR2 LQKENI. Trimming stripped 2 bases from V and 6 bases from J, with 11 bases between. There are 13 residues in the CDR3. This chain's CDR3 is CASSPKSGSEQYF. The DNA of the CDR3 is TGTGCCAGCTCACCAAAATCGGGTTCCGAGCAGTACTTC.

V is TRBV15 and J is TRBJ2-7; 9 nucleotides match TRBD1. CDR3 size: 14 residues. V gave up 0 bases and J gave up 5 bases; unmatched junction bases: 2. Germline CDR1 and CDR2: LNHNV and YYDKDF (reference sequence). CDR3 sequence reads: CATSRDDRGDEQYF. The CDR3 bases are TGTGCCACCAGCAGAGATGACAGGGGGGACGAGCAGTACTTC.

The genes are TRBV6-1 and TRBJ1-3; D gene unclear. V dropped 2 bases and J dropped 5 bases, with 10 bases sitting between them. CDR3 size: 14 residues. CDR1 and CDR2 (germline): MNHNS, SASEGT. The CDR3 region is CASSEIVKRNTIYF. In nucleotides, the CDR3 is TGTGCCAGCAGTGAAATAGTGAAGAGAAACACCATATATTTT.

In nucleotides, the CDR3 is TGTGCCAGCAGCCTGTGGACAGGGAACACCGGGGAGCTGTTTTTT. It yields the protein CASSLWTGNTGELFF. This chain connects TRBV3-1 (or the pseudogene TRBV3-2) to TRBJ2-2; 7 positions agree with TRBD1. Germline V gene lookup returns CDR1 LGHDT and CDR2 YNNKEL (reference sequence). V shed 4 bases and J 1 base; nucleotides not matched to a gene: 3. CDR3 length: 15 residues.

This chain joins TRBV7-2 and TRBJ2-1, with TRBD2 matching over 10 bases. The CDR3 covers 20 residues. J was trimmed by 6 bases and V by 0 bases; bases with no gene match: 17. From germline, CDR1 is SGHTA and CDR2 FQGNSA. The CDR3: CASSLAVPGLAFHRGNEQFF. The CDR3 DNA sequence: TGTGCCAGCAGCTTAGCGGTTCCGGGACTAGCGTTCCACCGGGGCAATGAGCAGTTCTTC.

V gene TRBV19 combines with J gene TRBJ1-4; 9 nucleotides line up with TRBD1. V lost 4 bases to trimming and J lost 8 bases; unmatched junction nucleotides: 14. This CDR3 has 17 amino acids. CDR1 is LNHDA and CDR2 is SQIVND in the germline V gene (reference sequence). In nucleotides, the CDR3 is TGTGCCAGTAGTAAAATCCGCCTCGGGACAGGGCACGAAAAACTGTTTTTT. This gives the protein CASSKIRLGTGHEKLFF.

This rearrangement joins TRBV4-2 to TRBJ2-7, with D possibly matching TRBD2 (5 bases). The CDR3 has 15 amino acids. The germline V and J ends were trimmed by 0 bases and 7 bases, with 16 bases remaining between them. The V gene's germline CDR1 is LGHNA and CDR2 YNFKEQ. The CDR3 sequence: CASSQDLTAPGEQYF. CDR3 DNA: TGTGCCAGCAGCCAAGATCTTACAGCCCCGGGGGAGCAGTACTTC.

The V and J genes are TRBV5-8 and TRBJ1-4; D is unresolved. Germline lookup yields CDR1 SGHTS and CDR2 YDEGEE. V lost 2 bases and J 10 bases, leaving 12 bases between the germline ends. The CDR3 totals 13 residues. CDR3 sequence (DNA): TGTGCCAGCAGCTTACAGACGACCGGAAAACTGTTTTTT. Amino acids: CASSLQTTGKLFF. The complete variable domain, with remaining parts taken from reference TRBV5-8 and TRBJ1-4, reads EAGVTQSPTHLIKTRGQQATLRCSPISGHTSVYWYQQALGLGLQFLLWYDEGEERNRGNFPPRFSGRQFPNYSSELNVNALELEDSALYLCASSLQTTGKLFFGSGTQLSVL.

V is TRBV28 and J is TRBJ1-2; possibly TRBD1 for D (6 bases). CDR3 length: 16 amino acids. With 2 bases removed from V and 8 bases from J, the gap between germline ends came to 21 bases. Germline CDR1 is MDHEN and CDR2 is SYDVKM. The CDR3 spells CASSLGSGAEGGGYTF. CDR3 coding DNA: TGTGCCAGCAGTTTAGGTTCAGGGGCCGAAGGAGGCGGCTACACCTTC.

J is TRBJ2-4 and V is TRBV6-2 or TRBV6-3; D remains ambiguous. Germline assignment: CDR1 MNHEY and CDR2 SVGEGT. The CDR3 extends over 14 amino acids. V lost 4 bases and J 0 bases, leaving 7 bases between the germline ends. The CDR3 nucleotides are TGTGCCAGCAGTTTTCGGGTAGCCAAAAACATTCAGTACTTC. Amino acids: CASSFRVAKNIQYF.

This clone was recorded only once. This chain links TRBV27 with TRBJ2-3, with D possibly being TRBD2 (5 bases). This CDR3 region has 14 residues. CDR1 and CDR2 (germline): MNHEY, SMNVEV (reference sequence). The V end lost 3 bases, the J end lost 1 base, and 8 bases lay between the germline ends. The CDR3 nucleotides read TGTGCCAGCAGTTTTGCAGCGGGCACAGATACGCAGTATTTT. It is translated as CASSFAAGTDTQYF.

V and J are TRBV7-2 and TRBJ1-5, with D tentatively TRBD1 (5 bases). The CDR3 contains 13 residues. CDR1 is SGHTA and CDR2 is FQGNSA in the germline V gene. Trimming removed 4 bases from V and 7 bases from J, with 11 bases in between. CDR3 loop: CASSYVGGQPQHF. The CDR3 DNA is TGTGCCAGCAGCTATGTGGGGGGGCAGCCCCAGCATTTT.

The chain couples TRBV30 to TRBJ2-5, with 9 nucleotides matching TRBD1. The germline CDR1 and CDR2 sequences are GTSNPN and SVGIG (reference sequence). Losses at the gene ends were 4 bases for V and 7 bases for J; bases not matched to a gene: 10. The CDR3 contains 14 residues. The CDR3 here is CAWTGQGRWGTQYF. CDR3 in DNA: TGTGCCTGGACCGGACAGGGGAGGTGGGGGACCCAGTACTTC.

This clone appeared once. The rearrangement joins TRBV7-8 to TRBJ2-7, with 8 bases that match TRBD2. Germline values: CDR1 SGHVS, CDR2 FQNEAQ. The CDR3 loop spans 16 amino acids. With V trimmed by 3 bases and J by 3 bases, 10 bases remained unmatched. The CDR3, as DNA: TGTGCCAGCAGCTTCTTTATAGCGGGATCATTCTACGAGCAGTACTTC. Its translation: CASSFFIAGSFYEQYF.

DNA of the CDR3: TGCGCCAGCAGCCAGGGGCCGGGACAGGGATGGGAAAAACTGTTTTTT. The encoded protein is CASSQGPGQGWEKLFF. The chain couples TRBV4-1 to TRBJ1-4; 9 nucleotides line up with TRBD1. The germline CDR1 and CDR2 sequences are MGHRA and YSYEKL. There are 16 residues in the CDR3. J lost 8 bases, V lost 3 bases, and 10 bases had no gene match.